Shown below are 29 T cell receptor beta chains from a single sample sequenced in a study of shared clonotypes between healthy human individuals. The protocol was immunoSEQ multiplex PCR, while the TCRdb copy is restricted to in-frame clones and leaves out a portion. The sample has some 450,000 clones; roughly 80% are singletons. Sequenced input: PBMCs. All receptors derive from a woman between 40 and 55 years old in good health. Some clones in this sample may be carry-over from other donors' samples.

The table lists this clone with a count of one. V is TRBV7-2 and J is TRBJ1-1; weak D call: TRBD1 (6 bases). The CDR3 is 14 residues long. Trimming left V 5 bases short and J 9 bases short, with 19 bases between. CDR1 and CDR2 from the germline V gene are SGHTA and FQGNSA. In DNA, the CDR3 is TGTGCCAGCAGCCCGCTGGGACACGGGGGAAAAGCTTTCTTT. This codes for CASSPLGHGGKAFF.

Comment on this clone: Distinct nucleotide sequences in the sample also encode this CDR3. The V call is TRBV7-8, the J call TRBJ2-2; D unclear. The CDR3 has 12 amino acids. Germline V lookup: CDR1 SGHVS, CDR2 FQNEAQ. V gave up 1 base and J gave up 7 bases, with 4 bases separating them. CDR3 DNA: TGTGCCAGCAGCTTAGAGGGCGGGGAGCTGTTTTTT. The encoded protein is CASSLEGGELFF.

The chain combines TRBV12-5 with TRBJ1-5; D remains ambiguous. The CDR3 covers 13 residues. Looked up from germline, CDR1 is LGHNT and CDR2 is FRNRAP. Trimming shortened V by 1 base and J by 11 bases, and 12 bases separated the two germline ends. CDR3 sequence (DNA): TGTGCTAGTGGTTTGGAGTTGGGGAGTACCCAGCATTTT. Translation gives CASGLELGSTQHF.

This clone was detected a few times. The J gene is TRBJ1-1, the V gene TRBV27; D not certain. The germline CDR1 and CDR2 sequences are MNHEY and SMNVEV (reference sequence). The CDR3 length is 14 residues. The V end was cut by 3 bases, the J end by 2 bases, with 10 bases between. The CDR3 loop reads CASSLGRSNTEAFF. The CDR3, as DNA: TGTGCCAGCAGTTTGGGCAGAAGCAACACTGAAGCTTTCTTT.

This clone occurred once. The genes are TRBV25-1 and TRBJ2-2, with no clear D. The CDR3 has 13 amino acids. Germline CDR1 is MGHDK and CDR2 is SYGVNS. Trimming stripped 6 bases from V and 7 bases from J, with 12 bases between. The CDR3 sequence is CASSPVVGGELFF. The CDR3 nucleotides are TGTGCCAGCAGCCCCGTAGTGGGCGGGGAGCTGTTTTTT.

The chain joins TRBV18 to TRBJ2-5, with D possibly being TRBD1 or TRBD2 (6 bases each). V lost 6 bases to trimming and J lost 5 bases, with 13 bases between them. The CDR3 length is 13 residues. CDR1 KGHSH and CDR2 LQKENI come from the germline V gene. Written as DNA, the CDR3 is TGTGCCAGCTCCATTTGGGGGGCGGAGACCCAGTACTTC. Its translation: CASSIWGAETQYF.

The V and J genes are TRBV18 and TRBJ1-4; 7 bases fit TRBD1. This CDR3 comprises 14 residues. J gave up 4 bases and V 5 bases, and 4 bases lay outside the gene matches. The germline V gene encodes CDR1 KGHSH and CDR2 LQKENI. The CDR3, as DNA: TGTGCCAGCTCAGGAGGGACAGATAATGAAAAACTGTTTTTT. This codes for CASSGGTDNEKLFF. The full variable domain, rest sourced from reference TRBV18 and TRBJ1-4, is NAGVMQNPRHLVRRRGQEARLRCSPMKGHSHVYWYRQLPEEGLKFMVYLQKENIIDESGMPKERFSAEFPKEGPSILRIQQVVRGDSAAYFCASSGGTDNEKLFFGSGTQLSVL.

V usage is TRBV6-1 and J usage is TRBJ2-7; 7 nucleotides align to TRBD2. This CDR3 region has 16 residues. Germline CDR1 and CDR2: MNHNS and SASEGT. V lost 1 base and J lost 0; bases outside the gene matches: 6. The CDR3 nucleotides read TGTGCCAGCAGTGAAGGAGCGGGACCCGGCTCCTACGAGCAGTACTTC. Protein: CASSEGAGPGSYEQYF.

About this clone itself: A read error likely explains this, since a far larger clone differs by one base. The V gene is TRBV25-1, the J gene TRBJ1-2; D possibly corresponds to TRBD1 (5 bases). With 2 bases removed from V and 0 bases from J, the gap between germline ends came to 7 bases. The CDR3 runs 14 residues. CDR1 MGHDK and CDR2 SYGVNS come from the germline V gene. As DNA, the CDR3 is TGTGCCAGCAGTGAACGGGGGGCTAACTATGGCTACACCTTC. Encoded protein: CASSERGANYGYTF.

Turning to this clone: Given a far larger clone just one base away, this is likely a sequencing read error. The CDR3 loop is CAWSRVTSGIGDKQFF. DNA for the CDR3: TGTGCCTGGAGTCGGGTAACTAGCGGGATCGGGGATAAGCAGTTCTTC. The V and J genes are TRBV30 and TRBJ2-1; 10 bases line up with TRBD2. The CDR3 contains 16 residues. V lost 2 bases, J lost 11 bases, and 15 bases stayed unmatched. CDR1 and CDR2 from the germline V gene are GTSNPN and SVGIG (reference sequence).

The V call is TRBV7-8, the J call TRBJ2-7, with no clear D. This CDR3 is 12 amino acids long. The V gene's germline CDR1 is SGHVS and CDR2 FQNEAQ. Deletions cut 5 bases from V and 3 bases from J, with 8 bases between. Written as DNA, the CDR3 is TGTGCCAGCAGCCCGGGCGGCTACGAGCAGTACTTC. Amino acids: CASSPGGYEQYF. The full variable domain, in which reference TRBV7-8 and TRBJ2-7 provide the parts outside the CDR3, is GAGVSQSPRYKVAKRGQDVALRCDPISGHVSLFWYQQALGQGPEFLTYFQNEAQLDKSGLPSDRFFAERPEGSVSTLKIQRTQQEDSAVYLCASSPGGYEQYFGPGTRLTVT.

Comment on this clone: A read error is likely here: a far larger clone is one base away. Other nucleotide sequences from this sample produce the same CDR3. The chain is built from TRBV5-4 and TRBJ1-4, with 9 bases identical to TRBD1. Germline V gives CDR1 SGHNT, CDR2 YYREEE (reference sequence). The CDR3 is 18 residues long. The CDR3 here is CASSAGTGHFATNEKLFF. The CDR3 nucleotides read TGTGCCAGCAGCGCAGGGACAGGGCATTTTGCAACTAATGAAAAACTGTTTTTC.

The chain employs TRBV7-9 and TRBJ2-3, with D perhaps matching TRBD2 (6 bases). Germline CDR1 reads SEHNR; CDR2 reads FQNEAQ (reference sequence). The ends were cut back, 5 bases at V and 6 bases at J, with 21 bases in the middle. This CDR3 has 16 residues. CDR3 coding DNA: TGTGCCAGCAGCCAGGTTGCGGGACGGAGGGTGGATACGCAGTATTTT. It translates to CASSQVAGRRVDTQYF.

The chain links TRBV7-2 to TRBJ1-1; TRBD1 matches 8 bases. The CDR3 contains 14 residues. J was trimmed by 5 bases and V by 5 bases; bases with no gene match: 7. Per germline, CDR1 SGHTA and CDR2 FQGNSA. CDR3 in DNA: TGTGCCAGCAGCAAACAGACAGGGGATACTGAAGCTTTCTTT. This gives the protein CASSKQTGDTEAFF.

The rearrangement uses TRBV19 and TRBJ1-1; 7 bases are a match to TRBD1. With 5 bases clipped from V and 5 bases from J, the junction kept 5 bases outside the gene matches. CDR3 length equals 13 residues. Germline CDR1 LNHDA, CDR2 SQIVND (reference sequence). CDR3 sequence (DNA): TGTGCCAGTAGTGCCTACAGGGGAACTGAAGCTTTCTTT. Translating gives CASSAYRGTEAFF.

This chain connects TRBV5-1 to TRBJ2-1; no reliable D call. The V gene lost 3 bases and the J gene lost 5 bases, with 12 bases spanning the gap. Germline CDR1 and CDR2: SGHRS and YFSETQ. The CDR3 sequence is 14 residues long. CDR3 residues: CASSSPSLNNEQFF. DNA of the CDR3: TGCGCCAGCAGCTCCCCCTCCCTGAACAATGAGCAGTTCTTC.

V and J are TRBV7-9 and TRBJ1-1, with D possibly TRBD1 on 6 matching bases. Between the trimmed V and J ends, which lost 5 bases and 3 bases, there was a span of 22 bases. This CDR3 comprises 17 residues. CDR1 is SEHNR, CDR2 FQNEAQ, per germline (reference sequence). The CDR3 region is CASSHGTPGAGYTEAFF. CDR3 DNA: TGTGCCAGCAGCCACGGGACACCAGGGGCGGGGTACACTGAAGCTTTCTTT.

This clone was recorded at least ten times. The chain joins TRBV11-1 to TRBJ1-4; TRBD1 is a possible D gene (6 bases). Germline CDR1 SGHAT, CDR2 FQDESV (reference sequence). The CDR3 has 14 amino acids. V was shortened by 4 bases and J by 5 bases, with 11 bases between the two germline ends. CDR3 residues: CASSSGQLNEKLFF. The DNA of the CDR3 is TGTGCCAGCAGCTCCGGACAGTTGAATGAAAAACTGTTTTTT.

The V and J genes are TRBV7-3 and TRBJ2-7; TRBD2 matches at 8 bases. Trimming removed 3 bases from V and 2 bases from J; junction bases left unmatched: 6. Germline V gene data show CDR1 as SGHTA and CDR2 as FQGTGA. This CDR3 comprises 15 residues. Written as DNA, the CDR3 is TGTGCCAGCAGCTTGTTTAGCGGGACCCCCTACGAGCAGTACTTC. It codes for CASSLFSGTPYEQYF. Together with reference TRBV7-3 and TRBJ2-7, the CDR3 gives the full variable domain: GAGVSQTPSNKVTEKGKYVELRCDPISGHTALYWYRQSLGQGPEFLIYFQGTGAADDSGLPNDRFFAVRPEGSVSTLKIQRTERGDSAVYLCASSLFSGTPYEQYFGPGTRLTVT.

The genes are TRBV5-6 and TRBJ2-5; D is undetermined. V was cut by 0 bases and J by 3 bases, with 3 bases left in between. CDR1 and CDR2 (germline): SGHDT, YYEEEE. This CDR3 contains 12 residues. The chain's CDR3 is CASSLVEETQYF. The DNA for the CDR3 is TGTGCCAGCAGCTTGGTAGAAGAGACCCAGTACTTC. The full variable domain, in which reference TRBV5-6 and TRBJ2-5 provide the parts outside the CDR3, is DAGVTQSPTHLIKTRGQQVTLRCSPKSGHDTVSWYQQALGQGPQFIFQYYEEEERQRGNFPDRFSGHQFPNYSSELNVNALLLGDSALYLCASSLVEETQYFGPGTRLLVL.

The J gene is TRBJ2-2, the V gene TRBV25-1, with D possibly being TRBD1 (6 bases). CDR1 and CDR2 from the germline V gene are MGHDK and SYGVNS. CDR3 length: 15 amino acids. Trimming took off 4 bases at V and 1 base at J, with 10 bases between the two ends. CDR3 in amino acids: CASSATDRNTGELFF. The CDR3 nucleotides are TGTGCCAGCAGTGCCACGGACAGGAACACCGGGGAGCTGTTTTTT.

The chain couples TRBV2 to TRBJ2-1, with TRBD2 matching over 8 bases. CDR1 is SNHLY and CDR2 is FYNNEI in the germline V gene. The V and J ends lost 1 base and 7 bases, in that order; junction bases with no gene match: 6. This CDR3 region has 15 residues. CDR3 DNA sequence: TGTGCCAGCAGTGAAGGAATAGCGGGAATTAATGAGCAGTTCTTC. It translates to CASSEGIAGINEQFF. Looking up the rest from reference TRBV2 and TRBJ2-1 gives the full variable domain: EPEVTQTPSHQVTQMGQEVILRCVPISNHLYFYWYRQILGQKVEFLVSFYNNEISEKSEIFDDQFSVERPDGSNFTLKIRSTKLEDSAMYFCASSEGIAGINEQFFGPGTRLTVL.

In its sample, this clone was seen a few times. Given a far larger clone just one base away, this is likely a sequencing read error. The sample contains more than one DNA sequence encoding this CDR3. The CDR3 sequence: CASRGGNQPQHF. CDR3 nucleotides: TGTGCCAGCAGGGGGGGCAATCAGCCCCAGCATTTT. The J gene is TRBJ1-5, the V gene TRBV2, with a possible D match to TRBD1 (5 bases). This CDR3 has 12 residues. Per the germline V gene, CDR1 is SNHLY and CDR2 is FYNNEI. V lost 6 bases and J lost 2, with 5 bases in between. Supplemented by reference TRBV2 and TRBJ1-5, the full variable domain reads EPEVTQTPSHQVTQMGQEVILRCVPISNHLYFYWYRQILGQKVEFLVSFYNNEISEKSEIFDDQFSVERPDGSNFTLKIRSTKLEDSAMYFCASRGGNQPQHFGDGTRLSIL.

Remarks on this clone: A single base is all that separates this from a far larger clone, so a read error is likely. The rearrangement joins TRBV28 to TRBJ1-2; D is uncertain. With 3 bases removed from V and 6 bases from J, the gap between germline ends came to 11 bases. This CDR3 region has 13 residues. Germline-derived CDR1 and CDR2 are MDHEN and SYDVKM. The CDR3, as DNA: TGTGCCAGCAGTTTGGCGGCTATAGATGGCTACACCTTC. Its protein product is CASSLAAIDGYTF.

The chain joins TRBV30 to TRBJ1-1; the D is unclear. V shed 4 bases and J shed 6 bases, with 9 bases lying between them. The germline CDR1 and CDR2 sequences are GTSNPN and SVGIG (reference sequence). The CDR3 consists of 11 residues. The CDR3 nucleotides are TGTGCCTGGACAGATAAGGCTGAAGCTTTCTTT. Encoded protein: CAWTDKAEAFF.

The chain is built from TRBV29-1 and TRBJ2-1, with a possible D match to TRBD1 (5 bases). Trimming took 7 bases from V and 2 from J, leaving 15 bases between them. The CDR3 consists of 14 residues. Germline V gene lookup returns CDR1 SQVTM and CDR2 ANQGSEA. The CDR3 sequence is CSATDRGPYNEQFF. DNA for the CDR3: TGCAGCGCCACAGACAGAGGCCCCTACAATGAGCAGTTCTTC.

Points on this clone: Other DNA sequences in this sample translate to the same CDR3. The chain has TRBV5-1 and TRBJ2-3; D remains unclear. Germline loops: CDR1 SGHRS, CDR2 YFSETQ. The CDR3 has 13 amino acids. V lost 0 bases, J lost 2 bases, and 4 bases lay in between. CDR3 nucleotide sequence: TGCGCCAGCAGCTTGGGGGCCACAGATACGCAGTATTTT. Translated: CASSLGATDTQYF. The full variable domain, completed using reference TRBV5-1 and TRBJ2-3, is KAGVTQTPRYLIKTRGQQVTLSCSPISGHRSVSWYQQTPGQGLQFLFEYFSETQRNKGNFPGRFSGRQFSNSRSEMNVSTLELGDSALYLCASSLGATDTQYFGPGTRLTVL.

A remark on this clone: A much larger clone differs by one base, so this may be a read error. CDR3 nucleotides: TGCAGCGTTCGTCTCACACTGGGGGGGGGCAATGAGCAGTTCTTC. It translates to CSVRLTLGGGNEQFF. The chain carries TRBV29-1 and TRBJ2-1; 7 nucleotides agree with TRBD2. This CDR3 is 15 amino acids long. V lost 5 bases to trimming and J lost 6 bases; unmatched junction nucleotides: 13. The germline CDR1 and CDR2 sequences are SQVTM and ANQGSEA.

The rearrangement uses TRBV6-5 and TRBJ2-1; 9 bases line up with TRBD2. The germline V gene has CDR1 MNHEY and CDR2 SVGAGI. V shed 3 bases and J 5 bases; nucleotides not matched to a gene: 2. The CDR3 length is 14 residues. DNA of the CDR3: TGTGCCAGCAGTTATAGCGGGAGCGACAATGAGCAGTTCTTC. Translating it yields CASSYSGSDNEQFF.